One sample yielded the 27 T cell receptor beta chains listed below, sequenced in a study of blood T cell repertoires in COVID-19. Libraries were prepared by immunoSEQ multiplex PCR; TCRdb keeps only in-frame clonotypes and omits some of them. The data hold about 190,000 clones, with approximately 88% observed a single time. Sequences were obtained from PBMCs or T cells enriched from blood (not recorded which). The receptors derive from a woman in her 30s who had recovered from COVID-19.

The V and J genes are TRBV6-5 and TRBJ2-5, with 14 bases identical to TRBD2. The V gene's germline CDR1 is MNHEY and CDR2 SVGAGI. CDR3 size: 15 residues. With V trimmed by 6 bases and J by 3 bases, 3 bases remained unmatched. The CDR3, as DNA: TGTGCCAGCAGGCCGGGACTAGCGGGAGAAGAGACCCAGTACTTC. This codes for CASRPGLAGEETQYF.

Here the CDR3 reads CASSPWGQENSPLHF. The CDR3 nucleotides read TGTGCCAGTAGTCCATGGGGACAGGAGAATTCACCCCTCCACTTT. The chain joins TRBV19 to TRBJ1-6, with 8 bases matching TRBD1. This CDR3 spans 15 amino acids. J lost 7 bases, V lost 5 bases, and 7 bases had no gene match. Germline CDR1 is LNHDA and CDR2 is SQIVND (reference sequence).

The chain couples TRBV7-9 to TRBJ2-7, with 13 bases matching TRBD2. V lost 5 bases, J lost 0 bases, and 7 bases stayed unmatched. This CDR3 spans 17 amino acids. CDR1 and CDR2 from the germline V gene are SEHNR and FQNEAQ (reference sequence). The CDR3 sequence: CASSTSGGAVGSYEQYV. The DNA for the CDR3 is TGTGCCAGCAGCACTAGCGGGGGGGCCGTTGGCTCCTACGAGCAGTACGTC.

The chain uses TRBV6-5 and TRBJ2-7; 14 bases fit TRBD2. V dropped 7 bases and J dropped 4; count of bases not matched to a gene: 6. This CDR3 has 15 amino acids. The germline gives CDR1 MNHEY, CDR2 SVGAGI. CDR3 amino acids: CASTKGTSGRYEQYF. As DNA, the CDR3 is TGTGCCAGCACGAAGGGGACTAGCGGGAGATACGAGCAGTACTTC.

The chain couples TRBV7-6 to TRBJ1-6, with 8 nucleotides matching TRBD1. The germline V gene encodes CDR1 SGHVS and CDR2 FNYEAQ. The CDR3 is 15 residues long. V was clipped by 4 bases and J by 4 bases; unmatched bases: 3. The CDR3 DNA follows: TGTGCCAGCAGCTGGGGACAGGAGTATAATTCACCCCTCCACTTT. This gives the protein CASSWGQEYNSPLHF.

The chain uses TRBV27 and TRBJ2-7; 9 nucleotides align to TRBD2. The CDR3 has 15 residues. Germline-derived CDR1 and CDR2 are MNHEY and SMNVEV (reference sequence). The V gene end was trimmed by 1 base and the J gene end by 7 bases; junction bases not matched to a gene: 8. Written as DNA, the CDR3 is TGTGCCAGCAGTTTATACGCTAGCGGGACCCCGGAGCAGTACTTC. This codes for CASSLYASGTPEQYF.

The rearrangement uses TRBV18 and TRBJ2-2; 10 bases match TRBD2. V shed 6 bases and J 6 bases; nucleotides not matched to a gene: 10. From germline, CDR1 is KGHSH and CDR2 LQKENI. CDR3 length: 16 residues. In DNA form, the CDR3 reads TGTGCCAGCTCCCCCGTTCTAGCGGGAGTGTCCGGGGAGCTGTTTTTT. It is translated as CASSPVLAGVSGELFF.

The chain links TRBV20-1 to TRBJ1-1, with D unresolved. Germline loops: CDR1 DFQATT, CDR2 SNEGSKA (reference sequence). This CDR3 contains 11 residues. The ends were cut back, 5 bases at V and 1 base at J, with 5 bases in the middle. CDR3 protein: CSALGNTEAFF. In nucleotides, the CDR3 is TGCAGTGCTCTAGGGAACACTGAAGCTTTCTTT.

The rearrangement joins TRBV30 to TRBJ1-6; D unclear. Trimming shortened V by 4 bases and J by 6 bases, and 10 bases separated the two germline ends. The CDR3 is 13 amino acids. CDR1 GTSNPN and CDR2 SVGIG come from the germline V gene (reference sequence). The DNA for the CDR3 is TGTGCCTGGACCTCGACTCTTAATTCACCCCTCCACTTT. Protein sequence: CAWTSTLNSPLHF.

The chain recombines TRBV7-8 with TRBJ2-7; possibly TRBD1 for D (5 bases). In germline, CDR1 is SGHVS, CDR2 FQNEAQ. The V end was cut by 5 bases, the J end by 9 bases, with 17 bases between. This CDR3 spans 13 amino acids. CDR3 DNA sequence: TGTGCCAGCAGCCGCAAGACAGACCTGGGGCAGTACGTC. The encoded protein is CASSRKTDLGQYV.

The chain combines TRBV19 with TRBJ2-2; D remains ambiguous. This CDR3 has 14 amino acids. Trimming stripped 7 bases from V and 0 bases from J, with 9 bases between. CDR1 and CDR2 (germline): LNHDA, SQIVND (reference sequence). This CDR3 is CASTPRANTGELFF. CDR3 bases: TGTGCCAGTACCCCCCGCGCGAACACCGGGGAGCTGTTTTTT.

V and J are TRBV3-1 (or the pseudogene TRBV3-2) and TRBJ1-5, with D tentatively TRBD1 (6 bases). Germline V gene sequence: CDR1 LGHDT, CDR2 YNNKEL (reference sequence). V was shortened by 4 bases and J by 6 bases, with 13 bases between the two germline ends. This CDR3 contains 14 residues. The CDR3 DNA sequence: TGTGCCAGCAGCCTAGACACAGGGACTCAGCCCCAGCATTTT. Protein: CASSLDTGTQPQHF.

The rearrangement uses TRBV19 and TRBJ1-1; TRBD1 aligns across 7 bases. This CDR3 has 14 amino acids. The germline CDR1 and CDR2 sequences are LNHDA and SQIVND (reference sequence). The ends lost 10 bases at V and 1 base at J; junction bases unmatched: 9. CDR3 sequence: CATRQGRGNTEAFF. CDR3 nucleotide sequence: TGTGCCACTCGACAGGGACGTGGGAACACTGAAGCTTTCTTT.

The V call is TRBV9, the J call TRBJ2-1; 12 bases agree with TRBD2. V lost 0 bases, J lost 9 bases, and 4 bases stayed unmatched. The CDR3 totals 15 residues. In germline, CDR1 is SGDLS, CDR2 YYNGEE. CDR3 amino acids: CASSVASGRAGEQFF. The DNA of the CDR3 is TGTGCCAGCAGCGTAGCTAGCGGGAGGGCCGGTGAGCAGTTCTTC.

This chain connects TRBV30 to TRBJ2-2; 10 bases line up with TRBD2. Per germline, CDR1 GTSNPN and CDR2 SVGIG (reference sequence). The CDR3 runs 19 residues. The ends lost 4 bases at V and 6 bases at J; junction bases unmatched: 20. CDR3 DNA sequence: TGTGCCTGGACCCAATGCCGGCTAGCGGGGGATTATATCCCCGGGGAGCTGTTTTTT. Its protein is CAWTQCRLAGDYIPGELFF.

This clone was counted many times. The V call is TRBV19, the J call TRBJ1-5; D perhaps matches TRBD1 (6 bases). There are 16 residues in the CDR3. Trimming removed 7 bases at V and 0 bases at J, with 16 bases between. Germline V gene lookup returns CDR1 LNHDA and CDR2 SQIVND (reference sequence). This CDR3 reads CASTRGQSNSNQPQHF. CDR3 bases: TGTGCCAGTACTCGCGGACAGTCAAATAGCAATCAGCCCCAGCATTTT. The full variable domain, its missing parts supplied by reference TRBV19 and TRBJ1-5, is DGGITQSPKYLFRKEGQNVTLSCEQNLNHDAMYWYRQDPGQGLRLIYYSQIVNDFQKGDIAEGYSVSREKKESFPLTVTSAQKNPTAFYLCASTRGQSNSNQPQHFGDGTRLSIL.

This chain connects TRBV29-1 to TRBJ1-1; D gene unclear. Germline CDR1 is SQVTM and CDR2 is ANQGSEA. Trimming shortened V by 7 bases and J by 2 bases, and 8 bases separated the two germline ends. CDR3 size: 11 residues. The CDR3 region is CSGRDNTEAFF. The CDR3 coding sequence is TGCAGCGGTCGAGATAACACTGAAGCTTTCTTT.

The sample holds one count of this clone. The gene calls are TRBV10-1 and TRBJ1-1; 12 bases match TRBD1. Germline CDR1 is WNHNN and CDR2 is SYGVQD (reference sequence). J gave up 1 base and V 5 bases, and 11 bases lay outside the gene matches. This CDR3 has 18 amino acids. The CDR3 DNA reads TGCGCCAGCAGTCCGGGACAGGGGGCGGGATGGAAGAACACTGAAGCTTTCTTT. It translates to CASSPGQGAGWKNTEAFF.

This clone was counted only a few times. Other nucleotide sequences from this sample produce the same CDR3. This rearrangement joins TRBV5-4 to TRBJ1-6; D may be TRBD1 (6 bases). The CDR3 totals 15 residues. V lost 0 bases and J 6 bases, leaving 10 bases between the germline ends. CDR1 and CDR2 from the germline V gene are SGHNT and YYREEE (reference sequence). The CDR3 coding sequence is TGTGCCAGCAGCTTGGAACAGGGTGGTAATTCACCCCTCCACTTT. Its protein product is CASSLEQGGNSPLHF.

This clone was detected only a few times. J is TRBJ2-1 and V is TRBV7-8, with 12 bases that match TRBD2. Germline V gene lookup returns CDR1 SGHVS and CDR2 FQNEAQ. V was pared by 2 bases and J by 0 bases, with 5 bases of the junction left unmatched. CDR3 length: 18 residues. The CDR3 is CASSLSSGRASSYNEQFF. CDR3 DNA: TGTGCCAGCAGCTTATCTAGCGGGAGGGCGAGCTCCTACAATGAGCAGTTCTTC.

About this clone: One end of the junction is discordant with germline, which a read error may explain. The chain carries TRBV28 and TRBJ2-7; 9 nucleotides line up with TRBD1. The CDR3 has 14 amino acids. CDR1 is MDHEN, CDR2 SYDVKM, per germline. The CDR3 coding sequence is TGTGCCAGCAGTTTCTCCGGGACAGGGCTTCTGTTTTTCTTC. Encoded protein: CASSFSGTGLLFFF.

This clone has only one observation. This chain links TRBV6-2 or TRBV6-3 with TRBJ2-1; D ambiguous. Germline values: CDR1 MNHEY, CDR2 SVGEGT. V was shortened by 6 bases and J by 10 bases, with 13 bases between the two germline ends. The CDR3 has 12 residues. The DNA of the CDR3 is TGTGCCAGCAGCAGCACCCCGCGGGAGCAGTTCTTC. Its translation is CASSSTPREQFF.

This clone was seen only once. The V call is TRBV15, the J call TRBJ2-7; a possible D gene is TRBD1 (5 bases). The ends were cut back, 1 base at V and 2 bases at J, with 12 bases in the middle. Germline V gives CDR1 LNHNV, CDR2 YYDKDF (reference sequence). This CDR3 region has 15 residues. As DNA, the CDR3 is TGTGCCACCAGCAGAGGGGCAGGGCAGGCCTACGAGCAGTACTTC. Translated: CATSRGAGQAYEQYF.

The rearrangement links TRBV2 to TRBJ1-3; D is uncertain. Germline V gene data show CDR1 as SNHLY and CDR2 as FYNNEI. CDR3 length equals 15 residues. Trimming took 5 bases from V and 3 from J, leaving 14 bases between them. CDR3 amino acids: CASSPGNRHGNTIYF. The CDR3 DNA reads as TGTGCCAGCAGTCCAGGAAACCGCCATGGAAACACCATATATTTT.

The chain carries TRBV11-2 and TRBJ2-5, with 9 nucleotides matching TRBD1. Germline loops: CDR1 SGHAT, CDR2 FQNNGV. J was trimmed by 2 bases and V by 5 bases; bases with no gene match: 3. This CDR3 comprises 14 residues. The CDR3 reads CASSPGQGQETQYF. The CDR3 region has the DNA TGTGCCAGCAGCCCAGGACAGGGGCAAGAGACCCAGTACTTC.

The chain couples TRBV5-4 to TRBJ1-2; TRBD1 agrees at 7 bases. This CDR3 region has 13 residues. The germline V gene has CDR1 SGHNT and CDR2 YYREEE (reference sequence). V lost 9 bases, J lost 3 bases, and 8 bases stayed unmatched. The CDR3 sequence is CAIPGRGDYGYTF. CDR3 nucleotide sequence: TGTGCCATCCCCGGCAGGGGGGACTATGGCTACACCTTC.

The chain is built from TRBV11-2 and TRBJ2-1; D remains ambiguous. V was trimmed by 2 bases and J by 0 bases, leaving 2 bases between them. From germline, CDR1 is SGHAT and CDR2 FQNNGV. CDR3 length: 13 residues. The CDR3 sequence: CASSLHSYNEQFF. DNA of the CDR3: TGTGCCAGCAGCTTACACTCCTACAATGAGCAGTTCTTC.